A single sample is the source of the 17 T cell receptor beta chains below, sequenced in a study of blood T cell repertoires in COVID-19. Produced via immunoSEQ multiplex PCR; TCRdb's table is partial and in-frame only. Of about 150,000 clones in the sample, 85% to 90% are singletons; the top ten hold 10% to 15%. Sequencing input: peripheral blood. These receptors all stem from a man aged 18-30 years with COVID-19, enrolled during active disease.

This rearrangement joins TRBV5-1 to TRBJ2-2; possibly TRBD1 for D (6 bases). The V and J ends lost 0 bases and 3 bases respectively, with 12 bases between them. Germline CDR1 reads SGHRS; CDR2 reads YFSETQ. The length of the CDR3 is 16 residues. CDR3 loop: CASSLEGRGDTGELFF. As DNA, the CDR3 is TGCGCCAGCAGCTTGGAGGGCAGGGGCGACACCGGGGAGCTGTTTTTT.

This chain joins TRBV6-5 and TRBJ2-1, with 7 bases identical to TRBD2. The CDR3 contains 13 residues. Germline assignment: CDR1 MNHEY and CDR2 SVGAGI. V gave up 6 bases and J gave up 9 bases; unmatched junction bases: 8. The CDR3 protein is CASSPGTISEQFF. The DNA for the CDR3 is TGTGCCAGCAGCCCCGGGACTATTAGTGAGCAGTTCTTC.

The chain uses TRBV7-2 and TRBJ2-2; D is unclear. The V gene lost 5 bases and the J gene lost 0 bases, with 13 bases spanning the gap. There are 16 residues in the CDR3. Per the germline V gene, CDR1 is SGHTA and CDR2 is FQGNSA. This chain's CDR3 is CASSPRIAANTGELFF. The CDR3 DNA reads as TGTGCCAGCAGCCCCCGGATAGCAGCGAACACCGGGGAGCTGTTTTTT.

The genes are TRBV24-1 and TRBJ1-1, with a tentative D call TRBD1 (6 bases). In germline, CDR1 is KGHDR, CDR2 SFDVKD. V lost 1 base, J lost 4 bases, and 18 bases lay in between. The CDR3 sequence is 17 residues long. CDR3 nucleotides: TGTGCCACCAGTGATTTTGGGGAGGGGGTGGTTAGCACTGAAGCTTTCTTT. It specifies CATSDFGEGVVSTEAFF.

The gene calls are TRBV6-6 and TRBJ2-3, with 8 bases matching TRBD2. CDR1 and CDR2 (germline): MNHNY, SVGAGI (reference sequence). The V segment lost 4 bases and the J segment 14 bases; nucleotides outside the gene matches: 8. The CDR3 covers 12 residues. In DNA form, the CDR3 reads TGTGCCAGCAGTTTGGGACTAGACTTTCCGTATTTT. Translating gives CASSLGLDFPYF.

The chain carries TRBV4-1 and TRBJ1-5; D is unclear. The CDR3 totals 15 residues. Germline V gene lookup returns CDR1 MGHRA and CDR2 YSYEKL. V was trimmed by 6 bases and J by 6 bases, leaving 18 bases between them. CDR3 bases: TGCGCCAGCAGTCGCGAACCACCTAGAGGTCAGCCCCAGCATTTT. Translated: CASSREPPRGQPQHF.

This chain links TRBV6-2 or TRBV6-3 with TRBJ1-2; D perhaps matches TRBD1 (6 bases). The CDR3 has 14 amino acids. Germline assignment: CDR1 MNHEY and CDR2 SVGEGT. The germline V and J ends were trimmed by 5 bases and 4 bases, with 14 bases remaining between them. The CDR3 is CASSRTATLYGYTF. CDR3 DNA sequence: TGTGCCAGCAGTAGGACAGCCACTCTCTATGGCTACACCTTC.

The chain employs TRBV13 and TRBJ2-1; D may be TRBD2 (6 bases). V was cut by 6 bases and J by 4 bases, with 13 bases left in between. Per germline, CDR1 PRHDT and CDR2 FYEKMQ (reference sequence). This CDR3 has 14 amino acids. CDR3 amino acids: CASSPEDYYNEQFF. CDR3 DNA: TGTGCCAGCAGTCCTGAGGACTATTACAATGAGCAGTTCTTC.

The CDR3 DNA sequence: TGTGCCAGCAGTTTATTACAGGGAGTCTCCCAAGAGACCCAGTACTTC. It translates to CASSLLQGVSQETQYF. The V and J genes are TRBV28 and TRBJ2-5, with a tentative D call TRBD1 (6 bases). CDR1 MDHEN and CDR2 SYDVKM come from the germline V gene. CDR3 length equals 16 residues. V lost 1 base and J lost 1, with 13 bases in between.

The chain joins TRBV7-2 to TRBJ2-7; D is unclear. The germline V gene has CDR1 SGHTA and CDR2 FQGNSA. V gave up 6 bases and J gave up 4 bases, with 13 bases separating them. CDR3 size: 13 residues. CDR3 amino acids: CASSLFSQYEQYF. The CDR3 nucleotides read TGTGCCAGCAGTCTTTTTTCACAGTACGAGCAGTACTTC.

J is TRBJ1-1 and V is TRBV18; D is undetermined. The CDR3 is 13 amino acids. Germline CDR1 KGHSH, CDR2 LQKENI. With 5 bases removed from V and 3 bases from J, the gap between germline ends came to 10 bases. The CDR3 DNA reads as TGTGCCAGCTCAAGTAGTGAGGACACTGAAGCTTTCTTT. Residues: CASSSSEDTEAFF.

The rearrangement joins TRBV6-6 to TRBJ2-7; D is perhaps TRBD1 (6 bases). This CDR3 comprises 12 residues. Germline V gene lookup returns CDR1 MNHNY and CDR2 SVGAGI (reference sequence). Trimming shortened V by 7 bases and J by 2 bases, and 9 bases separated the two germline ends. CDR3 sequence reads: CASNGTPYEQYF. DNA of the CDR3: TGTGCCAGCAACGGGACACCCTACGAGCAGTACTTC.

This sequence joins TRBV30 and TRBJ1-3, with D hard to call. Germline loops: CDR1 GTSNPN, CDR2 SVGIG (reference sequence). V lost 5 bases and J lost 2, with 7 bases in between. The CDR3 contains 12 residues. This CDR3 reads CAWRGAGNTIYF. The CDR3 DNA reads as TGTGCCTGGCGAGGAGCTGGAAACACCATATATTTT.

The CDR3 here is CASSSRTSGRITQYF. The CDR3 DNA reads as TGTGCCAGCAGTTCTCGGACTAGCGGGAGAATTACCCAGTACTTC. The chain employs TRBV28 and TRBJ2-5, with 13 bases lining up with TRBD2. Germline CDR1 MDHEN, CDR2 SYDVKM. This CDR3 contains 15 residues. The J segment lost 8 bases and the V segment lost 4 bases, leaving 7 bases of the junction unmatched.

The rearrangement joins TRBV5-4 to TRBJ2-2, with 7 nucleotides matching TRBD1. With 4 bases clipped from V and 1 base from J, the junction kept 4 bases outside the gene matches. Germline assignment: CDR1 SGHNT and CDR2 YYREEE (reference sequence). There are 15 residues in the CDR3. As DNA, the CDR3 is TGTGCCAGCAGCAAACGACAGGGGAACACCGGGGAGCTGTTTTTT. Translated: CASSKRQGNTGELFF. Looking up the rest from reference TRBV5-4 and TRBJ2-2 gives the full variable domain: ETGVTQSPTHLIKTRGQQVTLRCSSQSGHNTVSWYQQALGQGPQFIFQYYREEENGRGNFPPRFSGLQFPNYSSELNVNALELDDSALYLCASSKRQGNTGELFFGEGSRLTVL.

The rearrangement uses TRBV7-8 and TRBJ2-7; D ambiguous. Germline CDR1 and CDR2: SGHVS and FQNEAQ. Trimming cost V 1 base and J 2 bases, with 9 bases left between them. The CDR3 is 14 residues long. The CDR3 DNA reads as TGTGCCAGCAGCTTAGGTGACACAACCTACGAGCAGTACTTC. The encoded protein is CASSLGDTTYEQYF.

Only one count was recorded for this clone. This rearrangement joins TRBV11-1 to TRBJ2-7; D possibly corresponds to TRBD1 (6 bases). Looked up from germline, CDR1 is SGHAT and CDR2 is FQDESV (reference sequence). V was trimmed by 5 bases and J by 2 bases, leaving 13 bases between them. This CDR3 spans 14 amino acids. The CDR3 sequence: CASSTPGTTYEQYF. As DNA, the CDR3 is TGTGCCAGCAGCACCCCCGGGACAACCTACGAGCAGTACTTC.